This TCR beta chain was sequenced in a study of cytomegalovirus exposure and HLA in healthy donors. Study-wide results and limits: In a later analysis, DRB1 alleles had the most associated TCRs; HLA-C alleles the fewest. It was only CMV serostatus that was available as immune exposure information.

Germline V lookup: CDR1 MGHRA, CDR2 YSYEKL. V was clipped by 8 bases and J by 5 bases; unmatched bases: 6. There are 13 residues in the CDR3. With regard to this clone: The target antigen is unknown.

60 Vbeta and 13 Jbeta primers were used in PCR. The data were produced by immunoSEQ multiplex PCR, yet TCRdb's version contains in-frame clones alone and is incomplete. The sample has about 92,000 clones; just under 85% are singletons. The chain uses TRBV4-1 and TRBJ1-1; TRBD1 aligns across 9 bases. This clonotype was sampled from a woman aged 18-29 years in good health and CMV-seropositive. Sequencing input: PBMCs. The CDR3 DNA reads TGCGCCAGCGGACGGACAGGGGCGACTGAAGCTTTCTTT. It is translated as CASGRTGATEAFF.